These T cell receptor beta chains were read from a single sample in a study of cytomegalovirus exposure and HLA in healthy donors. Assay used: immunoSEQ multiplex PCR; TCRdb lists only in-frame clones, some missing. This table has about 120,000 clones, roughly 80% appearing once. The sequenced material came from PBMCs. Source of these receptors: a man younger than 35 in good health and CMV-seropositive. The CDR3 runs from the conserved cysteine through the conserved F or W.

v_call	j_call	cdr3_aa
TRBV4-3	TRBJ2-7	CASSQDRGQRYEQYF
TRBV7-9	TRBJ2-7	CSSSSTSGMFYEQYF
TRBV10-2	TRBJ2-3	CASSDRPSGGGTDTQYF
TRBV7-9	TRBJ1-1	CASSPTAGNTEAFF
TRBV5-5	TRBJ2-2	CASNLVGETGELFF
TRBV9	TRBJ2-1	CASSVSGSSYNEQFF
TRBV19	TRBJ2-7	CASSIRFSYEQYF
TRBV19	TRBJ1-1	CASIPRRDGNTEAFF
TRBV9	TRBJ2-7	CASSVQGPHEQYF
TRBV5-4	TRBJ2-7	CASSSSSGSNEQYF